This TCR beta chain was retrieved from a study of blood T cells in healthy people across ages. Notes on the study in general: Roughly linear age-related decline in beta diversity appeared, significant by age 40. Lack of knowledge of donor CMV status possibly confounded expanded clonotype changes.

The second PCR ran roughly 7 to 11 cycles with a sample-barcoded 5' primer and J-beta primers. All samples yielded 2.5 million or more CDR3-containing paired-end reads. TCRdb passed the 5' RACE reads through MiXCR, listing each CDR3 protein once. The repertoire has around 870,000 distinct CDR3 sequences, around 28% of them found once; the top ten carry around 16%. Of note for this clonotype: Its antigen is currently unknown.

This CDR3 is built from 14 residues. Deletions cut 8 bases from V and 1 base from J, with 11 bases between. Germline values: CDR1 LNHDA, CDR2 SQIVND (reference sequence). This receptor was taken from a woman over 75 in good health. V is TRBV19 and J is TRBJ2-2, with unresolved D. The specimen was blood. In DNA, the CDR3 is TGTGCCAGTCGTTGGGGAATGAACACCGGGGAGCTGTTTTTT. Translated, it gives CASRWGMNTGELFF.